The entry below gives a single TCR beta chain sequence along with its context. These data are taken from a study of response to subunit inactivated influenza vaccine. CDR3 length: 13 residues. Trimming removed 7 bases at V and 6 bases at J, with 14 bases between. The germline V gene encodes CDR1 LNHNV and CDR2 YYDKDF (reference sequence). In TCRdb, the RT-PCR reads were re-called with MiXCR into one record per CDR3 protein. The table includes over 800,000 distinct CDR3 sequences, 20% to 25% detected once. V gene TRBV15 combines with J gene TRBJ2-3, with D possibly matching TRBD1 (6 bases). The sample was PBMCs from blood, taken approximately 5 days after vaccination. The source of this sequence is a man between 45 and 60 years old who received an inactivated influenza vaccine. The CDR3 nucleotides are TGTGCCACCACCAACAGGGCTCAGGATACGCAGTATTTT. It yields the protein CATTNRAQDTQYF.